This T cell receptor beta chain was identified during a study of radiation and T cells in renal cell carcinoma. V lost 4 bases, J lost 4 bases, and 6 bases stayed unmatched. Germline loops: CDR1 SGHRS, CDR2 YFSETQ. This CDR3 is 14 amino acids long. Overall study findings and caveats: Irradiated tumors had higher TCR clonality than control tumors. From baseline, blood top tumor clonotypes peaked at 2 weeks post-radiation.

The treatment is: 15 Gy SBRT to primary tumor, nephrectomy 4 weeks later. Nephrectomy followed 15 Gy stereotactic body radiation by 4 weeks. TCRdb's table, derived via immunoSEQ multiplex PCR, lists solely in-frame clones and lacks some. This table has nearly 20,000 clones, approximately 60% appearing once. Concerning this clone: Antigen specificity is unknown.

The chain is built from TRBV5-1 and TRBJ2-7; TRBD1 matches at 9 bases. Sequenced here: tumor tissue, sampled from a patient whose treatment included radiotherapy and nephrectomy. This receptor was taken from a woman in her 70s with renal cell carcinoma. The DNA for the CDR3 is TGCGCCAGCAGCACAGGGGGCTTAGAATACGAGCAGTACTTC. Amino acid sequence: CASSTGGLEYEQYF.